Listed below are T cell receptor beta chains from one sample, sequenced in a study of T cells after posttransplantation cyclophosphamide. TCRdb keeps only in-frame clones here, not all; method: immunoSEQ multiplex PCR. The sample presents some 40,000 clones, none singletons. The sequenced sample was PBMCs. The receptors derive from a man aged 45-65 years in good health, CMV-negative, and a related stem cell transplant donor. Each CDR3 is given without its conserved first and last residue. Each record gives: CDR3 protein, V gene, J gene.

CDR3: SVEPRLNGETQY
V: TRBV29-1
J: TRBJ2-5

CDR3: ASSQDLSGVYYGYT
V: TRBV4-1
J: TRBJ1-2

CDR3: SGGIASYNEQF
V: TRBV29-1
J: TRBJ2-1

CDR3: ASSARDRGNYGYT
V: TRBV6-6
J: TRBJ1-2

CDR3: ASSPRQGDTGELF
V: TRBV7-7
J: TRBJ2-2

CDR3: ASSYLGQGEIYGYT
V: TRBV7-6
J: TRBJ1-2

CDR3: ASSQVLAGGLSQETQY
V: TRBV4-3
J: TRBJ2-5

CDR3: ASSRLTGSEQF
V: TRBV5-1
J: TRBJ2-1

CDR3: ASSTGTSGGETQY
V: TRBV5-1
J: TRBJ2-5

CDR3: ASSYSDGQGMTEAF
V: TRBV6-5
J: TRBJ1-1

CDR3: ASSAGQLDGYT
V: TRBV5-1
J: TRBJ1-2

CDR3: ATSRDPNSPLH
V: TRBV15
J: TRBJ1-6

CDR3: AISVRGAEKLF
V: TRBV10-3
J: TRBJ1-4

CDR3: ASSLGALKSTDTQY
V: TRBV7-9
J: TRBJ2-3

CDR3: ASSPVGGAFTDTQY
V: TRBV7-3
J: TRBJ2-3

CDR3: ATSPGTDFYGYT
V: TRBV15
J: TRBJ1-2

CDR3: ASSVEGGQPQH
V: TRBV9
J: TRBJ1-5

CDR3: ASSRLGGAKLETQY
V: TRBV7-8
J: TRBJ2-5

CDR3: ASRAGTGGVHEQF
V: TRBV2
J: TRBJ2-1

CDR3: ASSSDRGGYNEQF
V: TRBV7-3
J: TRBJ2-1

CDR3: ASSLVRDGNQPQH
V: TRBV7-8
J: TRBJ1-5

CDR3: AISRDRENNQPQH
V: TRBV10-3
J: TRBJ1-5

CDR3: ASMDRFNQPQH
V: TRBV2
J: TRBJ1-5

CDR3: ASSLGGGGVSYEQY
V: TRBV5-4
J: TRBJ2-7

CDR3: ASTEVGGQGWETQY
V: TRBV19
J: TRBJ2-5

CDR3: ASSLAGGPTDTQY
V: TRBV11-3
J: TRBJ2-3

CDR3: ASSPSPGSHTGELF
V: TRBV5-4
J: TRBJ2-2

CDR3: ASSVLTGVPGELF
V: TRBV9
J: TRBJ2-2

CDR3: ASNLAGEVSEQF
V: TRBV7-2
J: TRBJ2-1

CDR3: ASSVGTFSYEQY
V: TRBV6-1
J: TRBJ2-7

CDR3: ASRRGSSWDRETQY
V: TRBV12-2
J: TRBJ2-5

CDR3: ASSLGGRRTGELF
V: TRBV11-2
J: TRBJ2-2

CDR3: ASSIVASSETQY
V: TRBV19
J: TRBJ2-5

CDR3: ASSKNRVVYT
V: TRBV6-6
J: TRBJ1-2

CDR3: ASSLEAGNGELF
V: TRBV5-1
J: TRBJ2-2

CDR3: ASSPTGARGYT
V: TRBV6-5
J: TRBJ1-2

CDR3: ASKQGQGNIQY
V: TRBV6-5
J: TRBJ2-4

CDR3: ASSYLQGGYEQY
V: TRBV6-5
J: TRBJ2-7

CDR3: ASSVAQGHEQY
V: TRBV9
J: -

CDR3: ASSRLGLAGITDTQY
V: TRBV11-2
J: TRBJ2-3

CDR3: ATSTSKTQQGDGYT
V: TRBV15
J: TRBJ1-2

CDR3: SVGGVAGRTEAF
V: TRBV29-1
J: TRBJ1-1

CDR3: ASSVRTRVDEQY
V: TRBV2
J: TRBJ2-7

CDR3: ASSLGQGYGYT
V: TRBV28
J: TRBJ1-2

CDR3: ASSLVREGKNIQY
V: TRBV7-6
J: TRBJ2-4

CDR3: ASSLGNYREMNEKLF
V: TRBV5-1
J: TRBJ1-4

CDR3: ASGSKTSGLYNEQF
V: TRBV9
J: TRBJ2-1

CDR3: ASSSQGIPRETQY
V: TRBV6-5
J: TRBJ2-5

CDR3: ASSIQGIDEQY
V: TRBV6-5
J: TRBJ2-7

CDR3: ASSAHRPNEKLF
V: TRBV2
J: TRBJ1-4

CDR3: ASSRFPEQY
V: TRBV6-5
J: TRBJ2-7

CDR3: ASSRYRLGEQY
V: TRBV14
J: TRBJ2-7

CDR3: ASSLDRVETQY
V: TRBV11-2
J: TRBJ2-5

CDR3: ASSFMAGTYNEQF
V: TRBV5-1
J: TRBJ2-1

CDR3: ASTLTGWGASGANVLT
V: TRBV5-1
J: TRBJ2-6